Below are 30 T cell receptor beta chains sequenced from a single sample in a study of CD8+ T cells in alopecia areata. Extraction and reverse transcription of RNA yielded cDNA as the sequencing template. Repertoires were generated with immunoSEQ multiplex PCR, while TCRdb's copy carries only in-frame clones and drops some. The sample carries 100,000 to 120,000 clones, about 60% recorded once. Sequencing was done on a sample of NKG2D-low CD8+ T cells sorted from blood. The receptors were gathered from a human donor with alopecia areata.

The chain joins TRBV28 to TRBJ2-7; no clear D. Germline lookup yields CDR1 MDHEN and CDR2 SYDVKM. The V end lost 10 bases, the J end lost 0 bases, and 10 bases lay between the germline ends. The CDR3 is 12 amino acids. The CDR3 is CATKESSYEQYF. The CDR3 DNA follows: TGTGCCACGAAAGAGAGCTCCTACGAGCAGTACTTC.

The chain couples TRBV7-8 to TRBJ2-5; a possible D gene is TRBD1 (6 bases). Germline assignment: CDR1 SGHVS and CDR2 FQNEAQ. V was shortened by 6 bases and J by 5 bases, with 19 bases between the two germline ends. The CDR3 is made up of 15 amino acids. Written as DNA, the CDR3 is TGTGCCAGCAGGCCCACAGGGTTGGGTTGGGAGACCCAGTACTTC. The encoded protein is CASRPTGLGWETQYF.

This chain connects TRBV5-6 to TRBJ2-2; TRBD2 matches 14 bases. This CDR3 spans 16 amino acids. The germline gives CDR1 SGHDT, CDR2 YYEEEE. With 4 bases clipped from V and 7 bases from J, the junction kept 6 bases outside the gene matches. The CDR3 loop is CASSTGTSGRIGELFF. CDR3 coding DNA: TGTGCCAGCAGCACGGGGACTAGCGGGAGAATCGGGGAGCTGTTTTTT.

This clone turned up a few times. The CDR3 DNA sequence: TGTGCCAGCAGCGTAGAGGGGGCAGATACGCAGTATTTT. Translation gives CASSVEGADTQYF. The chain joins TRBV9 to TRBJ2-3, with D possibly being TRBD1 (6 bases). V gave up 0 bases and J gave up 4 bases, with 6 bases separating them. The CDR3 is 13 amino acids. CDR1 and CDR2 from the germline V gene are SGDLS and YYNGEE.

The genes are TRBV5-1 and TRBJ2-7; a weak D match, TRBD1 (5 bases). The CDR3 sequence is 15 residues long. V lost 0 bases, J lost 0 bases, and 10 bases lay in between. Germline assignment: CDR1 SGHRS and CDR2 YFSETQ. CDR3 protein: CASSLGSGASYEQYF. The CDR3 nucleotides are TGCGCCAGCAGCTTGGGATCTGGGGCCTCCTACGAGCAGTACTTC.

This clone was seen a few times. This rearrangement joins TRBV25-1 to TRBJ2-1, with 9 bases aligning to TRBD1. The CDR3 is made up of 15 amino acids. Germline values: CDR1 MGHDK, CDR2 SYGVNS. Unmatched junction bases numbered 2, after V lost 3 bases and J lost 2 bases. The CDR3 loop reads CASSDNRGPYNEQFF. The CDR3 coding sequence is TGTGCCAGCAGTGACAACAGGGGGCCCTACAATGAGCAGTTCTTC.

The chain carries TRBV9 and TRBJ2-7; tentatively, D is TRBD1 or TRBD2 (6 bases each). The ends were cut back, 2 bases at V and 5 bases at J, with 14 bases in the middle. CDR3 length equals 14 residues. Germline CDR1 SGDLS, CDR2 YYNGEE. The CDR3 nucleotides are TGTGCCAGCAGCGTGGAAGGGGGGTCCCACGAGCAGTACTTC. Translation gives CASSVEGGSHEQYF.

The V gene is TRBV7-8, the J gene TRBJ2-1; perhaps TRBD2 as D (6 bases). CDR3 length equals 16 residues. CDR1 is SGHVS and CDR2 is FQNEAQ in the germline V gene. V lost 4 bases to trimming and J lost 4 bases, with 17 bases between them. This CDR3 reads CASSSRTRRGYNEQFF. The DNA for the CDR3 is TGTGCCAGCAGCTCCCGAACTCGGCGGGGTTACAATGAGCAGTTCTTC.

This chain links TRBV29-1 with TRBJ2-4; D not resolved. Germline values: CDR1 SQVTM, CDR2 ANQGSEA. Trimming left V 2 bases short and J 7 bases short, with 6 bases between. This CDR3 comprises 11 residues. For the CDR3, the DNA is TGCAGCGTTGAACTAGGGAACATTCAGTACTTC. This encodes CSVELGNIQYF.

This chain uses TRBV27 with TRBJ2-2; D is uncertain. Deletions cut 0 bases from V and 6 bases from J, with 5 bases between. Germline V CDR1 and CDR2: MNHEY, SMNVEV (reference sequence). This CDR3 has 13 residues. CDR3 in amino acids: CASSLSDPGELFF. The DNA for the CDR3 is TGTGCCAGCAGTTTATCTGATCCCGGGGAGCTGTTTTTT.

V is TRBV13 and J is TRBJ2-2, with a weak D call TRBD1 (5 bases). In germline, CDR1 is PRHDT, CDR2 FYEKMQ (reference sequence). Trimming removed 8 bases from V and 7 bases from J, with 11 bases in between. This CDR3 is 12 amino acids long. The CDR3 DNA reads as TGTGCCAGCCTCCAGGGCGGCGGGGAGCTGTTTTTT. Encoded protein: CASLQGGGELFF.

The V call is TRBV29-1, the J call TRBJ1-2; no clear D gene. The germline gives CDR1 SQVTM, CDR2 ANQGSEA. CDR3 size: 14 residues. Trimming removed 6 bases from V and 4 bases from J, with 18 bases in between. For the CDR3, the DNA is TGCAGCGTAGTCGGCAAGGAGACATCCTATGGCTACACCTTC. It codes for CSVVGKETSYGYTF. The whole variable domain, remainder taken from reference TRBV29-1 and TRBJ1-2, is SAVISQKPSRDICQRGTSLTIQCQVDSQVTMMFWYRQQPGQSLTLIATANQGSEATYESGFVIDKFPISRPNLTFSTLTVSNMSPEDSSIYLCSVVGKETSYGYTFGSGTRLTVV.

A few counts support this clone. This chain connects TRBV28 to TRBJ2-5, with D unresolved. Germline V lookup: CDR1 MDHEN, CDR2 SYDVKM. CDR3 size: 13 residues. V lost 3 bases to trimming and J lost 2 bases, with 7 bases between them. The CDR3 here is CASSLPLQETQYF. DNA for the CDR3: TGTGCCAGCAGTTTGCCGCTTCAAGAGACCCAGTACTTC.

The V and J genes are TRBV9 and TRBJ1-3, with D maybe TRBD1 (6 bases). CDR1 SGDLS and CDR2 YYNGEE come from the germline V gene. The CDR3 has 13 amino acids. With 4 bases removed from V and 5 bases from J, the gap between germline ends came to 10 bases. CDR3 loop: CASSPQGRNTIYF. The CDR3 nucleotides are TGTGCCAGCAGCCCACAGGGTAGAAACACCATATATTTT.

This clone was counted only a few times. The chain links TRBV7-9 to TRBJ2-1; no reliable D call. The germline gives CDR1 SEHNR, CDR2 FQNEAQ (reference sequence). This CDR3 contains 14 residues. The V and J ends lost 8 bases and 0 bases respectively, with 11 bases between them. The CDR3 DNA follows: TGTGCCAGCCGCCCCGCGGTCTCCTACAATGAGCAGTTCTTC. It is translated as CASRPAVSYNEQFF.

The rearrangement links TRBV14 to TRBJ2-2; 13 bases match TRBD2. Trimming cost V 5 bases and J 7 bases; bases outside gene matches: 7. This CDR3 has 16 amino acids. Germline-derived CDR1 and CDR2 are SGHDN and FVKESK. DNA for the CDR3: TGTGCCAGCAGCAAAGGACTAGCGGGAGTTGACGGGGAGCTGTTTTTT. It is translated as CASSKGLAGVDGELFF.

The rearrangement uses TRBV5-4 and TRBJ2-1; 10 bases are shared with TRBD1. Germline V lookup: CDR1 SGHNT, CDR2 YYREEE (reference sequence). The ends lost 4 bases at V and 8 bases at J; junction bases unmatched: 6. The CDR3 is 14 residues long. CDR3 nucleotides: TGTGCCAGCAGCCGGACAGGGGGTATCGATGAGCAGTTCTTC. Its protein is CASSRTGGIDEQFF.

V is TRBV6-4 and J is TRBJ2-7; the D gene is possibly TRBD1 (6 bases). The CDR3 extends over 14 amino acids. V gave up 4 bases and J gave up 4 bases, with 14 bases separating them. Germline V gene sequence: CDR1 MRHNA, CDR2 SNTAGT. The CDR3 DNA sequence: TGTGCCAGCAGTGCCGGACCCCAGGGGTACGAGCAGTACTTC. Translating gives CASSAGPQGYEQYF.

This chain uses TRBV5-1 with TRBJ1-2, with D perhaps TRBD1 (5 bases). Per germline, CDR1 SGHRS and CDR2 YFSETQ. This CDR3 is 17 amino acids long. V shed 1 base and J shed 0 bases, with 16 bases lying between them. The CDR3 loop reads CASSLPVFGGPNYGYTF. The CDR3 DNA reads as TGCGCCAGCAGCTTGCCGGTATTCGGGGGTCCTAACTATGGCTACACCTTC.

The V gene is TRBV7-9, the J gene TRBJ2-1; no reliable D call. V lost 1 base to trimming and J lost 5 bases, with 6 bases between them. Germline values: CDR1 SEHNR, CDR2 FQNEAQ (reference sequence). This CDR3 spans 13 amino acids. CDR3 in DNA: TGTGCCAGCAGCTTAGTTCCCGACAATGAGCAGTTCTTC. Protein product: CASSLVPDNEQFF.

The chain employs TRBV4-1 and TRBJ2-1, with D possibly TRBD2 on 6 matching bases. The V gene's germline CDR1 is MGHRA and CDR2 YSYEKL. The germline V and J ends were trimmed by 6 bases and 3 bases, with 18 bases remaining between them. The CDR3 extends over 16 amino acids. CDR3 amino acids: CASRQLFRDFYNEQFF. Here the CDR3 DNA reads TGCGCCAGCAGACAACTATTCCGGGACTTCTACAATGAGCAGTTCTTC.

This clone was seen a few times. This chain connects TRBV9 to TRBJ2-3; unclear D gene. Germline V gives CDR1 SGDLS, CDR2 YYNGEE. V was clipped by 4 bases and J by 2 bases, with 11 bases between them. The CDR3 covers 14 residues. This CDR3 reads CASSPRRDTDTQYF. CDR3 DNA: TGTGCCAGCAGCCCCCGGCGTGACACAGATACGCAGTATTTT.

The sample holds a few counts of this clone. This CDR3 is CASTQGGYNEQFF. The DNA for the CDR3 is TGTGCCAGCACGCAGGGGGGATACAATGAGCAGTTCTTC. V and J are TRBV13 and TRBJ2-1; D might be TRBD1 (7 bases). V was shortened by 7 bases and J by 4 bases, with 11 bases between the two germline ends. CDR3 length: 13 residues. CDR1 and CDR2 (germline): PRHDT, FYEKMQ (reference sequence).

The V gene is TRBV7-8, the J gene TRBJ1-1, with TRBD1 identical over 9 bases. V was pared by 4 bases and J by 3 bases, with 12 bases of the junction left unmatched. The germline V gene has CDR1 SGHVS and CDR2 FQNEAQ. This CDR3 is built from 17 residues. The CDR3 DNA is TGTGCCAGCAGCTCCCCCACAGGGGGCGAAGGGGACACTGAAGCTTTCTTT. It codes for CASSSPTGGEGDTEAFF.

The chain has TRBV10-3 and TRBJ1-2; 8 nucleotides align to TRBD1. Germline CDR1 reads ENHRY; CDR2 reads SYGVKD. The CDR3 spans 17 residues. Trimming took 3 bases from V and 8 from J; bases not matched to a gene: 17. CDR3 residues: CAISDEKPGQENRGYTF. CDR3 in DNA: TGTGCCATCAGTGATGAGAAACCGGGACAGGAGAATCGGGGCTACACCTTC.

Only a few counts were recorded for this clone. This chain links TRBV7-9 with TRBJ2-7, with D perhaps given as TRBD1 or TRBD2 (6 bases each). V dropped 5 bases and J dropped 1 base, with 9 bases sitting between them. CDR1 and CDR2 from the germline V gene are SEHNR and FQNEAQ (reference sequence). The length of the CDR3 is 13 residues. CDR3 in DNA: TGTGCCAGCAGCCGGGGGCTTTCCTACGAGCAGTACTTC. It is translated as CASSRGLSYEQYF.

V usage is TRBV9 and J usage is TRBJ2-5, with TRBD2 identical over 8 bases. This CDR3 contains 15 residues. V lost 2 bases and J lost 4; bases outside the gene matches: 7. CDR1 is SGDLS and CDR2 is YYNGEE in the germline V gene. CDR3 nucleotide sequence: TGTGCCAGCAGCGTTCGGGAGGGCCTTGGAGAGACCCAGTACTTC. Protein product: CASSVREGLGETQYF.

This chain uses TRBV4-1 with TRBJ2-2, with D unresolved. Germline CDR1 reads MGHRA; CDR2 reads YSYEKL. Trimming pared 3 bases from V and 10 bases from J, leaving 9 bases between. The CDR3 has 12 amino acids. The CDR3 region has the DNA TGCGCCAGCAGCCAGGAAGGAGCGGAGCTGTTTTTT. Encoded protein: CASSQEGAELFF.

This chain links TRBV28 with TRBJ2-3, with D uncertain. The V end lost 5 bases, the J end lost 2 bases, and 5 bases lay between the germline ends. From germline, CDR1 is MDHEN and CDR2 SYDVKM. The CDR3 is 12 residues long. Written as DNA, the CDR3 is TGTGCCAGCAGTCCTACCACAGATACGCAGTATTTT. Amino acid sequence: CASSPTTDTQYF. The entire variable domain, with the rest obtained from reference TRBV28 and TRBJ2-3, is as follows: DVKVTQSSRYLVKRTGEKVFLECVQDMDHENMFWYRQDPGLGLRLIYFSYDVKMKEKGDIPEGYSVSREKKERFSLILESASTNQTSMYLCASSPTTDTQYFGPGTRLTVL.

The chain recombines TRBV23-1 with TRBJ2-7; 10 bases match TRBD1. TRBV23-1 is given ORF status, its function remaining uncertain. The CDR3 extends over 15 amino acids. V shed 3 bases and J 6 bases; nucleotides not matched to a gene: 8. CDR3: CASSHRRDRGLEQYF. The CDR3 DNA follows: TGCGCCAGCAGTCATCGCCGGGACAGGGGTCTCGAGCAGTACTTC.